These 20 T cell receptor beta chains share one sample of origin, sequenced in a study of OX40 agonist ivuxolimab in advanced cancers. The method was immunoSEQ multiplex PCR; TCRdb's version includes in-frame clones alone and lacks a portion of them. The data show 15,000 to 20,000 clones, roughly 78% seen once. Sequenced material: CD4+ or CD8+ T cells sorted from blood, taken in a trial of the OX40 agonist ivuxolimab. The receptors here all came from an adult with an advanced solid tumor such as melanoma, head and neck, liver or kidney cancer.

This clone was seen just once. The rearrangement uses TRBV6-5 and TRBJ1-1; possible D gene TRBD1, 6 bases. CDR3 length equals 14 residues. V lost 2 bases and J 5 bases, leaving 12 bases between the germline ends. Germline V gives CDR1 MNHEY, CDR2 SVGAGI. The CDR3 region has the DNA TGTGCCAGCAGTTACGGGGAGGGGACAACTGAAGCTTTCTTT. As protein: CASSYGEGTTEAFF.

This clone is judged medium-sized. V and J are TRBV11-2 and TRBJ2-7; 8 bases are a match to TRBD2. CDR3 length: 15 amino acids. The V gene end was trimmed by 2 bases and the J gene end by 4 bases; junction bases not matched to a gene: 7. Germline V CDR1 and CDR2: SGHAT, FQNNGV. CDR3 loop: CASSLLPAGAYEQYF. DNA for the CDR3: TGTGCCAGCAGCTTACTGCCAGCGGGAGCATACGAGCAGTACTTC.

This chain connects TRBV2 to TRBJ2-2; D gene ambiguous. The V and J ends lost 6 bases and 4 bases respectively, with 9 bases between them. Germline CDR1 is SNHLY and CDR2 is FYNNEI. This CDR3 contains 13 residues. CDR3 residues: CASSVKTTGELFF. The CDR3 DNA reads TGTGCCAGCAGCGTGAAAACCACCGGGGAGCTGTTTTTT.

By its share, this clone is large. V and J are TRBV28 and TRBJ2-7; perhaps TRBD1 as D (5 bases). The CDR3 is 15 residues long. Trimming removed 6 bases at V and 0 bases at J, with 15 bases between. CDR1 and CDR2 (germline): MDHEN, SYDVKM. This CDR3 is CASSLDKDLSYEQYF. The CDR3 bases are TGTGCCAGCAGCCTGGACAAAGACCTCTCCTACGAGCAGTACTTC.

This chain links TRBV15 with TRBJ1-1; D is uncertain. Per germline, CDR1 LNHNV and CDR2 YYDKDF (reference sequence). This CDR3 is 13 amino acids long. V lost 5 bases to trimming and J lost 1 base, with 8 bases between them. The CDR3 nucleotides are TGTGCCACCAGCGTGACACGGAACACTGAAGCTTTCTTT. It is translated as CATSVTRNTEAFF.

By share, this clone counts as medium-sized. The identical CDR3 is also encoded by other nucleotide sequences in the sample. Here the CDR3 DNA reads TGTGCCAGCAGCCCCGGGACTAGCGGCTACGAGCAGTACTTC. Translating it yields CASSPGTSGYEQYF. This sequence joins TRBV7-6 and TRBJ2-7, with TRBD2 matching over 11 bases. Germline V CDR1 and CDR2: SGHVS, FNYEAQ. V lost 5 bases to trimming and J lost 3 bases; unmatched junction nucleotides: 3. This CDR3 is 14 amino acids long. The whole variable domain, remainder taken from reference TRBV7-6 and TRBJ2-7, is GAGVSQSPRYKVTKRGQDVALRCDPISGHVSLYWYRQALGQGPEFLTYFNYEAQQDKSGLPNDRFSAERPEGSISTLTIQRTEQRDSAMYRCASSPGTSGYEQYFGPGTRLTVT.

The chain couples TRBV7-9 to TRBJ1-1; no reliable D call. V shed 0 bases and J shed 2 bases, with 10 bases lying between them. Germline lookup yields CDR1 SEHNR and CDR2 FQNEAQ (reference sequence). This CDR3 comprises 15 residues. Written as DNA, the CDR3 is TGTGCCAGCAGCTTAGCGGGGAGAAGTAACACTGAAGCTTTCTTT. It specifies CASSLAGRSNTEAFF.

The chain uses TRBV5-6 and TRBJ1-1, with D perhaps matching TRBD1 (5 bases). Germline V gives CDR1 SGHDT, CDR2 YYEEEE. CDR3 length: 15 residues. V dropped 0 bases and J dropped 7 bases, with 16 bases sitting between them. This CDR3 reads CASSLGVRDADEAFF. DNA for the CDR3: TGTGCCAGCAGCTTGGGGGTCCGGGACGCCGATGAAGCTTTCTTT.

The rearrangement uses TRBV27 and TRBJ1-5; no definite D call. The V end was cut by 7 bases, the J end by 0 bases, with 13 bases between. CDR1 and CDR2 (germline): MNHEY, SMNVEV (reference sequence). The CDR3 is 15 residues long. The CDR3: CASTQTGYSNQPQHF. DNA of the CDR3: TGTGCCAGCACCCAGACGGGTTATAGCAATCAGCCCCAGCATTTT.

On this clone: One junction end disagrees with the germline gene, perhaps due to a read error. This rearrangement joins TRBV5-1 to TRBJ2-7, with D possibly matching TRBD2 (6 bases). Per germline, CDR1 SGHRS and CDR2 YFSETQ. This CDR3 has 14 amino acids. The CDR3 nucleotides are TGTGCCAGCAGCTTTGCGGGGAGCTCCTACGAGCAGTACTTC. Translation gives CASSFAGSSYEQYF. The whole variable domain, filled in from reference TRBV5-1 and TRBJ2-7, reads KAGVTQTPRYLIKTRGQQVTLSCSPISGHRSVSWYQQTPGQGLQFLFEYFSETQRNKGNFPGRFSGRQFSNSRSEMNVSTLELGDSALYLCASSFAGSSYEQYFGPGTRLTVT.

This sequence joins TRBV7-9 and TRBJ2-7, with D perhaps assigned TRBD1 or TRBD2 (6 bases each). CDR3 length: 14 amino acids. The germline CDR1 and CDR2 sequences are SEHNR and FQNEAQ (reference sequence). V dropped 11 bases and J dropped 5 bases, with 22 bases sitting between them. CDR3: CAASIGGFSHEQYF. The CDR3 DNA sequence: TGTGCCGCCAGCATAGGGGGGTTTTCCCACGAGCAGTACTTC. Looking up the rest from reference TRBV7-9 and TRBJ2-7 gives the full variable domain: DTGVSQNPRHKITKRGQNVTFRCDPISEHNRLYWYRQTLGQGPEFLTYFQNEAQLEKSRLLSDRFSAERPKGSFSTLEIQRTEQGDSAMYLCAASIGGFSHEQYFGPGTRLTVT.

The genes are TRBV7-6 and TRBJ2-1, with TRBD2 matching over 10 bases. The ends lost 5 bases at V and 0 bases at J; junction bases unmatched: 10. Germline V gene sequence: CDR1 SGHVS, CDR2 FNYEAQ. This CDR3 has 18 amino acids. CDR3 DNA: TGTGCCAGCAGCCCGCCGGTGAGCGGGGGGGCCTCCTACAATGAGCAGTTCTTC. Amino acids: CASSPPVSGGASYNEQFF.

This chain connects TRBV10-1 to TRBJ2-3; TRBD2 is a possible D gene (6 bases). Germline values: CDR1 WNHNN, CDR2 SYGVQD (reference sequence). The CDR3 is 14 residues long. V lost 4 bases and J lost 5, with 13 bases in between. The CDR3 here is CASSVPGEQDTQYF. The CDR3 bases are TGCGCCAGCAGTGTTCCGGGAGAACAAGATACGCAGTATTTT.

This clone has more than one count but fewer than ten. The chain uses TRBV2 and TRBJ2-1, with 7 bases identical to TRBD2. Germline values: CDR1 SNHLY, CDR2 FYNNEI. CDR3 length: 14 amino acids. With V trimmed by 10 bases and J by 8 bases, 14 bases remained unmatched. The CDR3 is CAIVRSSGHDEQFF. The CDR3 region has the DNA TGTGCCATCGTCCGGAGTAGCGGGCACGATGAGCAGTTCTTC. Variable domain in full (rest from reference TRBV2 and TRBJ2-1): EPEVTQTPSHQVTQMGQEVILRCVPISNHLYFYWYRQILGQKVEFLVSFYNNEISEKSEIFDDQFSVERPDGSNFTLKIRSTKLEDSAMYFCAIVRSSGHDEQFFGPGTRLTVL.

The chain couples TRBV28 to TRBJ2-3; the match to TRBD2 covers 8 bases. The CDR3 covers 15 residues. Germline CDR1 and CDR2: MDHEN and SYDVKM. J was trimmed by 3 bases and V by 5 bases; bases with no gene match: 7. Here the CDR3 DNA reads TGTGCCAGCAGTCCCCGGGAGGGATGGACAGATACGCAGTATTTT. It encodes CASSPREGWTDTQYF.

A single count supports this clone. This sequence joins TRBV5-4 and TRBJ2-2, with 13 bases fitting TRBD2. V was clipped by 2 bases and J by 0 bases; unmatched bases: 4. The CDR3 extends over 18 amino acids. Germline V lookup: CDR1 SGHNT, CDR2 YYREEE (reference sequence). Here the CDR3 DNA reads TGTGCCAGCAGCTTTCCGACTAGCGGGGGGCCGAACACCGGGGAGCTGTTTTTT. Amino acid sequence: CASSFPTSGGPNTGELFF.

The rearrangement links TRBV6-6 to TRBJ1-6; 7 bases line up with TRBD1. This CDR3 comprises 16 residues. Germline CDR1 and CDR2: MNHNY and SVGAGI (reference sequence). J gave up 7 bases and V 4 bases, and 10 bases lay outside the gene matches. The CDR3 DNA sequence: TGTGCCAGCAGTTCAGAACCGGGACAGCGGAATTCACCCCTCCACTTT. Amino acid sequence: CASSSEPGQRNSPLHF.

Here the CDR3 DNA reads TGTGCCAGCAGTCCACTGGCCGGGACAGGGTCAGGGGCCAACGTCCTGACTTTC. The encoded protein is CASSPLAGTGSGANVLTF. The chain combines TRBV27 with TRBJ2-6; the match to TRBD1 covers 9 bases. There are 18 residues in the CDR3. Germline CDR1 MNHEY, CDR2 SMNVEV (reference sequence). V trimming: 5 bases; J trimming: 4 bases; junction bases outside the gene matches: 12.

The genes are TRBV4-1 and TRBJ1-3; D remains ambiguous. This CDR3 is 12 amino acids long. Germline V CDR1 and CDR2: MGHRA, YSYEKL. The V end lost 0 bases, the J end lost 4 bases, and 1 base lay between the germline ends. CDR3 sequence reads: CASSQEGNTIYF. CDR3 nucleotides: TGCGCCAGCAGCCAAGAGGGAAACACCATATATTTT.

V usage is TRBV2 and J usage is TRBJ2-1; no firm D call. The V and J ends lost 6 bases and 2 bases respectively, with 17 bases between them. The CDR3 sequence is 16 residues long. Germline lookup yields CDR1 SNHLY and CDR2 FYNNEI. Here the CDR3 DNA reads TGTGCCAGCAGCCAGACAACAGAGGTCACCTACAATGAGCAGTTCTTC. Translation gives CASSQTTEVTYNEQFF.